Listed below are T cell receptor beta chains from one sample, sequenced in a study of blood T cell repertoires in COVID-19. Generated by immunoSEQ multiplex PCR, the TCRdb table keeps only in-frame clones and is missing some. The table has 350,000 to 450,000 clones, approximately 89% seen once. The material sequenced was peripheral blood. These receptors originate from an older woman with COVID-19, enrolled during active disease. The CDR3 runs from the conserved cysteine through the conserved F or W. A D gene is named only where the DNA matches it firmly. Rows may omit the clone size; those that give it use once, few, many or a size class.

j_call clone_size v_call d_call cdr3_aa cdr3_nt
TRBJ1-2 . TRBV5-1 . CASSLLAVATTYGYTF TGCGCCAGCAGCTTGCTCGCAGTCGCGACTACTTATGGCTACACCTTC
TRBJ1-2 . TRBV19 . CASSILDSGGYTF TGTGCCAGTAGTATCTTAGATTCGGGTGGCTACACCTTC
TRBJ1-3 . TRBV5-1 TRBD1 CASSLADRTSGNTIYF TGCGCCAGCAGCTTGGCGGACAGGACCTCTGGAAACACCATATATTTT
TRBJ1-1 . TRBV7-9 TRBD1 CASSPWTGLNTEAFF TGTGCCAGCAGCCCCTGGACAGGGCTGAACACTGAAGCTTTCTTT
TRBJ1-5 many TRBV2 . CASSNWGGNQPQHF TGTGCCAGCAGTAATTGGGGCGGCAATCAGCCCCAGCATTTT
TRBJ1-6 . TRBV9 . CASSVDPGFSNSPLHF TGTGCCAGCAGCGTCGACCCAGGGTTCTCCAATTCACCCCTCCACTTT
TRBJ2-1 few TRBV10-3 TRBD2 CAISGLQYNEQFF TGTGCCATCTCGGGACTACAATACAATGAGCAGTTCTTC
TRBJ2-1 . TRBV5-1 . CASSLPGFEQFF TGCGCCAGCAGCTTGCCAGGGTTTGAGCAGTTCTTC
TRBJ2-4 . TRBV28 . CASSSPFTGNIQYF TGTGCCAGCAGTTCACCCTTCACAGGGAACATTCAGTACTTC
TRBJ2-7 . TRBV4-2 . CASSQDRRSYEQYF TGTGCCAGCAGCCAAGATCGGAGGAGCTACGAGCAGTACTTC
TRBJ2-5 . TRBV5-5 . CASSPGWGRVQETQYF TGTGCCAGCAGCCCCGGATGGGGCAGGGTCCAGGAGACCCAGTACTTC
TRBJ2-5 . TRBV15 TRBD2 CATSRNSGGQETQYF TGTGCCACCAGCAGAAATAGCGGGGGGCAAGAGACCCAGTACTTC
TRBJ1-2 once TRBV6-6 TRBD1 CASSGGQGTVYGYTF TGTGCCAGCAGTGGGGGACAGGGAACGGTATATGGCTACACCTTC
TRBJ2-5 . TRBV19 TRBD1 CASSTDRGNRETQYF TGTGCCAGTAGTACGGACAGGGGGAATCGGGAGACCCAGTACTTC
TRBJ1-1 . TRBV4-2 . CASSQGAGEFTEAFF TGTGCCAGCAGCCAAGGGGCAGGGGAGTTCACTGAAGCTTTCTTT
TRBJ1-1 few TRBV11-2 . CASSLDTGVLEAFF TGTGCCAGCAGCTTAGATACGGGAGTTTTAGAAGCTTTCTTT
TRBJ1-5 . TRBV18 . CASSPDRQTNQPQHF TGTGCCAGCTCACCCGACAGACAGACGAATCAGCCCCAGCATTTT
TRBJ2-7 . TRBV6-1 . CASSETGYEQYF TGTGCCAGCAGTGAAACTGGCTACGAGCAGTACTTC
TRBJ1-6 . TRBV5-8 TRBD1 CASTFRGYNSPLHF TGTGCCAGCACCTTCAGGGGGTATAATTCACCCCTCCACTTT
TRBJ2-7 . TRBV7-2 TRBD1 CASSPTVGQGYEQYF TGTGCCAGCAGCCCTACCGTAGGACAGGGCTACGAGCAGTACTTC
TRBJ1-6 . TRBV11-2 TRBD1 CASSSAGGWANSPLHF TGTGCCAGCAGCTCGGCAGGGGGCTGGGCAAATTCACCCCTCCACTTT
TRBJ2-7 . TRBV5-1 TRBD1 CASKPDRVSYEQYF TGCGCCAGTAAGCCCGACAGGGTCTCCTACGAGCAGTACTTC
TRBJ1-1 . TRBV7-3 TRBD1 CASSLWQGGTEAFF TGTGCCAGCAGCTTATGGCAGGGGGGCACTGAAGCTTTCTTT
TRBJ2-7 . TRBV6-5 TRBD1 CASKPTGAREQYF TGTGCCAGCAAGCCGACAGGGGCTAGAGAGCAGTACTTC
TRBJ2-1 . TRBV10-2 TRBD2 CASSEGLALGEQFF TGCGCCAGCAGTGAGGGACTAGCGTTGGGTGAGCAGTTCTTC
TRBJ2-1 . TRBV7-3 TRBD2 CASSLGAGSSYNEQFF TGTGCCAGCAGCTTAGGAGCGGGGTCCTCCTACAATGAGCAGTTCTTC
TRBJ1-1 . TRBV18 TRBD1 CASSRDRKNTEAFF TGTGCCAGCTCCCGGGACAGGAAGAACACTGAAGCTTTCTTT
TRBJ2-5 . TRBV7-3 . CASSLRSNRETQYF TGTGCCAGCAGCTTAAGATCGAACAGGGAGACCCAGTACTTC
TRBJ1-1 . TRBV5-1 . CASSLQGTNTEAFF TGCGCCAGCAGCTTACAGGGAACGAACACTGAAGCTTTCTTT
TRBJ2-1 once TRBV4-1 . CASSQGEWRNEQFF TGCGCCAGCAGCCAAGGGGAATGGAGGAATGAGCAGTTCTTC
TRBJ1-1 . TRBV10-1 TRBD1 CASSESQTGGRSTEAFF TGCGCCAGCAGTGAATCCCAGACAGGGGGCAGGAGCACTGAAGCTTTCTTT
TRBJ2-5 . TRBV24-1 . CATSDQGWETQYF TGTGCCACCAGTGATCAGGGATGGGAGACCCAGTACTTC